The subject of this entry is one T cell receptor beta chain. This record comes from a study of shared clonotypes between healthy human individuals. Measured with immunoSEQ multiplex PCR; TCRdb has only the in-frame clones, and not every one. Among about 480,000 clones listed, 60% to 80% were seen once. This CDR3 contains 15 residues. V shed 5 bases and J 4 bases; nucleotides not matched to a gene: 8. CDR1 MNHNY and CDR2 SVGAGI come from the germline V gene (reference sequence). The rearrangement joins TRBV6-6 to TRBJ2-5; 9 bases are shared with TRBD2. Specimen: PBMCs. This receptor was obtained from a woman in her thirties or forties in good health. Some clones in this sample may be carry-over from other donors' samples. The CDR3 spells CASSLRVAGVETQYF. The CDR3 coding sequence is TGTGCCAGCAGTCTCCGGGTAGCGGGAGTAGAGACCCAGTACTTC.